This entry lists 23 T cell receptor beta chains sequenced from one sample in a study of cytomegalovirus exposure and HLA in healthy donors. The PCR was carried out with 60 Vbeta primers and 13 Jbeta primers. The table came from immunoSEQ multiplex PCR; TCRdb's copy has only in-frame clones and leaves some out. Of 90,000 to 120,000 clones in the sample, approximately 81% were seen once. Sample: PBMCs. The source of these receptors is a female donor in good health and CMV-seropositive.

The chain links TRBV5-6 to TRBJ2-7; 7 nucleotides align to TRBD2. The CDR3 has 15 amino acids. Germline CDR1 is SGHDT and CDR2 is YYEEEE. The V and J ends lost 0 bases and 0 bases, in that order; junction bases with no gene match: 3. This CDR3 is CASSLGLAASYEQYF. The CDR3 DNA reads as TGTGCCAGCAGCTTGGGGCTAGCGGCCTCCTACGAGCAGTACTTC.

The chain combines TRBV19 with TRBJ1-5; D not resolved. V was trimmed by 5 bases and J by 0 bases, leaving 14 bases between them. This CDR3 contains 16 residues. Per the germline V gene, CDR1 is LNHDA and CDR2 is SQIVND (reference sequence). Written as DNA, the CDR3 is TGTGCCAGTAGTGCCCGGACTGTGTATAGCAATCAGCCCCAGCATTTT. Translation gives CASSARTVYSNQPQHF.

V usage is TRBV15 and J usage is TRBJ2-2; TRBD1 aligns across 9 bases. There are 19 residues in the CDR3. Unmatched junction bases numbered 16, after V lost 8 bases and J lost 0 bases. The V gene's germline CDR1 is LNHNV and CDR2 YYDKDF (reference sequence). CDR3 sequence (DNA): TGTGCCACCGGATTCCCCCCGGGACAGGGTTACGCGAACACCGGGGAGCTGTTTTTT. Amino acid sequence: CATGFPPGQGYANTGELFF.

As regards this clone: The same CDR3 can be traced to other DNA sequences in this sample. The chain has TRBV19 and TRBJ1-2, with 9 bases that match TRBD1. Germline V lookup: CDR1 LNHDA, CDR2 SQIVND (reference sequence). The J segment lost 8 bases and the V segment lost 5 bases, leaving 15 bases of the junction unmatched. The CDR3 totals 16 residues. The CDR3 is CASSHPPGQGRGGYTF. The CDR3 nucleotides read TGTGCCAGTAGTCACCCGCCCGGACAGGGGCGAGGAGGCTACACCTTC.

This clone was picked up a small number of times. The limits of the CDR3 on the DNA are not certain, so only TCRdb's listed CDR3 is given. The rearrangement links TRBV5-8 to TRBJ2-2; the table names TRBD2, a call not compared with the DNA. The CDR3 length is 16 residues, termini included. In germline, CDR1 is SGHTS, CDR2 YDEGEE. CDR3 protein: CASSLYFGANTGELFF.

This chain links TRBV23-1 with TRBJ1-2; perhaps TRBD1 as D (5 bases). TRBV23-1 is recorded as an ORF, its role being uncertain. The V end was cut by 1 base, the J end by 8 bases, with 17 bases between. The CDR3 sequence is 15 residues long. The CDR3 nucleotides read TGCGCCAGCAGTCAATGGCGGCGGGGCGCCGAGGGCTACACCTTC. Translated, it gives CASSQWRRGAEGYTF.

V usage is TRBV4-1 and J usage is TRBJ1-6; D is perhaps TRBD1 (6 bases). The CDR3 has 15 residues. The ends were cut back, 3 bases at V and 7 bases at J, with 13 bases in the middle. Germline V gene data show CDR1 as MGHRA and CDR2 as YSYEKL. The CDR3 here is CASSHQQGGNSPLHF. The DNA of the CDR3 is TGCGCCAGCAGCCACCAACAGGGCGGCAATTCACCCCTCCACTTT.

V usage is TRBV7-9 and J usage is TRBJ2-5, with 12 bases fitting TRBD2. The J call may be faulty, since TRBJ2-7 better matches the DNA end. Germline CDR1 SEHNR, CDR2 FQNEAQ (reference sequence). The CDR3 length is 14 residues. Here the CDR3 DNA reads TGTGCCAGCAGCTCCGGGACTAGCGGGTACGAGCAGTACTTC. This gives the protein CASSSGTSGYEQYF.

The chain is built from TRBV7-6 and TRBJ2-1; 11 nucleotides line up with TRBD2. The V segment lost 3 bases and the J segment 4 bases; nucleotides outside the gene matches: 14. Germline-derived CDR1 and CDR2 are SGHVS and FNYEAQ. The CDR3 is 19 amino acids. The CDR3 region is CASSFSDFELAGVYNEQFF. As DNA, the CDR3 is TGTGCCAGCAGCTTCTCCGATTTCGAACTAGCGGGAGTTTACAATGAGCAGTTCTTC.

This clone has only one observation. The chain's CDR3 is CASSAWTGGINEQFF. The CDR3 nucleotides read TGTGCCAGCAGTGCGTGGACAGGGGGAATAAATGAGCAGTTCTTC. The rearrangement links TRBV6-1 to TRBJ2-1, with TRBD1 matching over 10 bases. Per the germline V gene, CDR1 is MNHNS and CDR2 is SASEGT. This CDR3 has 15 residues. V lost 4 bases to trimming and J lost 7 bases; unmatched junction nucleotides: 7.

V is TRBV15 and J is TRBJ2-6, with TRBD1 identical over 7 bases. The V segment lost 5 bases and the J segment 2 bases; nucleotides outside the gene matches: 12. The CDR3 has 18 residues. Per the germline V gene, CDR1 is LNHNV and CDR2 is YYDKDF (reference sequence). The CDR3 here is CATSGLWTGVTGANVLTF. The CDR3 region has the DNA TGTGCCACCAGCGGCCTTTGGACAGGAGTTACTGGGGCCAACGTCCTGACTTTC.

This CDR3 reads CASSLVGGAGQETQYF. In nucleotides, the CDR3 is TGCGCCAGCAGCTTGGTTGGGGGCGCCGGGCAGGAGACCCAGTACTTC. The V and J genes are TRBV5-1 and TRBJ2-5, with a weak D call TRBD1 (6 bases). This CDR3 is 16 amino acids long. The germline CDR1 and CDR2 sequences are SGHRS and YFSETQ. Trimming pared 0 bases from V and 5 bases from J, leaving 17 bases between.

The chain employs TRBV19 and TRBJ1-1; 7 positions match TRBD1. Germline values: CDR1 LNHDA, CDR2 SQIVND (reference sequence). This CDR3 contains 14 residues. J lost 1 base, V lost 6 bases, and 5 bases had no gene match. This chain's CDR3 is CASREQGWNTEAFF. For the CDR3, the DNA is TGTGCCAGTAGGGAACAGGGGTGGAACACTGAAGCTTTCTTT.

The chain is built from TRBV7-2 and TRBJ2-3, with 14 bases that match TRBD2. The J segment lost 7 bases and the V segment lost 6 bases, leaving 6 bases of the junction unmatched. This CDR3 is built from 15 residues. Germline V gene lookup returns CDR1 SGHTA and CDR2 FQGNSA. DNA of the CDR3: TGTGCCAGCAGTCCTGGACTAGCGGGAGGAAATACGCAGTATTTT. Its protein is CASSPGLAGGNTQYF.

The J gene is TRBJ1-1, the V gene TRBV11-2, with D possibly TRBD1 on 5 matching bases. The CDR3 spans 16 residues. Germline loops: CDR1 SGHAT, CDR2 FQNNGV. The germline V and J ends were trimmed by 1 base and 1 base, with 13 bases remaining between them. DNA for the CDR3: TGTGCCAGCAGCTTAGTGGGGCGCGGGGGGAACACTGAAGCTTTCTTT. Translation gives CASSLVGRGGNTEAFF.

This chain links TRBV30 with TRBJ1-2; D not certain. The germline V and J ends were trimmed by 5 bases and 1 base, with 8 bases remaining between them. Looked up from germline, CDR1 is GTSNPN and CDR2 is SVGIG (reference sequence). The CDR3 spans 12 residues. The CDR3 DNA is TGTGCCTGGGGGAGCGATAACTATGGCTACACCTTC. Translated, it gives CAWGSDNYGYTF.

The rearrangement links TRBV29-1 to TRBJ2-7, with TRBD2 matching over 9 bases. Per germline, CDR1 SQVTM and CDR2 ANQGSEA. Germline trimming cut 4 bases from V and 2 bases from J; bases unmatched to any gene: 6. The CDR3 loop spans 14 amino acids. The CDR3 DNA follows: TGCAGCGTTGCGGGCGGGAGGGCAGCCTACGAGCAGTACTTC. It yields the protein CSVAGGRAAYEQYF.

There are a few counts of this clone. The chain joins TRBV30 to TRBJ2-5, with a tentative D call TRBD1 (6 bases). This CDR3 is 15 amino acids long. Per germline, CDR1 GTSNPN and CDR2 SVGIG (reference sequence). V was trimmed by 1 base and J by 0 bases, leaving 12 bases between them. The CDR3 sequence is CAWSGGPANQETQYF. CDR3 sequence (DNA): TGTGCCTGGAGTGGGGGGCCAGCGAACCAAGAGACCCAGTACTTC.

The J gene is TRBJ2-7, the V gene TRBV6-5, with 9 bases fitting TRBD1. CDR3 length equals 15 residues. J lost 5 bases, V lost 0 bases, and 5 bases had no gene match. CDR1 is MNHEY and CDR2 is SVGAGI in the germline V gene. CDR3 in amino acids: CASSYSGQGLNEQYF. The CDR3 nucleotides read TGTGCCAGCAGTTACTCTGGACAGGGGCTCAACGAGCAGTACTTC.

The chain carries TRBV2 and TRBJ1-1; TRBD1 is a possible D gene (5 bases). V shed 7 bases and J shed 4 bases, with 13 bases lying between them. CDR3 length: 13 residues. CDR1 is SNHLY and CDR2 is FYNNEI in the germline V gene. The CDR3, as DNA: TGTGCCAGCATGGGGGGGTGGACCACTGAAGCTTTCTTT. Its protein product is CASMGGWTTEAFF.

Points on this clone: The identical CDR3 is also encoded by other nucleotide sequences in the sample. The rearrangement links TRBV9 to TRBJ2-3; D call uncertain. V was trimmed by 4 bases and J by 1 base, leaving 4 bases between them. Germline loops: CDR1 SGDLS, CDR2 YYNGEE. The CDR3 contains 12 residues. CDR3 region: CASSPGTDTQYF. The CDR3 region has the DNA TGTGCCAGCAGCCCCGGCACAGATACGCAGTATTTT.

This sequence joins TRBV6-5 and TRBJ2-7; TRBD1 agrees at 11 bases. With 6 bases clipped from V and 5 bases from J, the junction kept 6 bases outside the gene matches. The CDR3 spans 14 residues. Per the germline V gene, CDR1 is MNHEY and CDR2 is SVGAGI. The CDR3 DNA sequence: TGTGCCAGCAGGCGGACAGGGGGCGTCAACGAGCAGTACTTC. Protein sequence: CASRRTGGVNEQYF.

The CDR3 DNA reads as TGCAGCGGCTCGACAGGGTCTGGAAACACCATATATTTT. Translating it yields CSGSTGSGNTIYF. The chain links TRBV29-1 to TRBJ1-3; 7 bases match TRBD1. With 7 bases clipped from V and 1 base from J, the junction kept 4 bases outside the gene matches. Germline-derived CDR1 and CDR2 are SQVTM and ANQGSEA. The CDR3 has 13 residues.